Each of the 30 T cell receptor beta chains below was sequenced from the same sample in a study of graft-versus-host responses after intestinal transplantation (dated by TCRdb to the early 2020s). What this sample's time point label stands for: cells obtained before transplantation from donor or recipient. Library creation used the immunoSEQ multiplex PCR assay. TCRdb's version of the immuneACCESS table is confined to in-frame rearrangements and falls short of the full clone set. An unresolved V gene accounts for under half of the shortfall where checked; the remainder is of unknown origin. Counted in this sample were about 120,000 clones; 85% to 95% of them appeared once. 3% to 4% of the sample is taken by the ten largest. The antigens of these receptors remain unknown. The starting material was unstimulated CD8+ T cells sorted from spleen or lymph node cells, obtained before intestinal transplant. Receptor source: a human donor who received an intestinal transplant.

The chain is built from TRBV12-5 and TRBJ1-2; D is perhaps TRBD1 (5 bases). Germline V gene lookup returns CDR1 LGHNT and CDR2 FRNRAP. There are 15 residues in the CDR3. V lost 0 bases and J 8 bases, leaving 16 bases between the germline ends. The CDR3 spells CASGLVLSPRDGYTF. DNA for the CDR3: TGTGCTAGTGGTTTGGTACTATCTCCGAGGGACGGCTACACCTTC. The full variable domain, in which reference TRBV12-5 and TRBJ1-2 provide the parts outside the CDR3, is DARVTQTPRHKVTEMGQEVTMRCQPILGHNTVFWYRQTMMQGLELLAYFRNRAPLDDSGMPKDRFSAEMPDATLATLKIQPSEPRDSAVYFCASGLVLSPRDGYTFGSGTRLTVV.

V and J are TRBV27 and TRBJ2-1; no clear D gene. This CDR3 spans 14 amino acids. The V end was cut by 4 bases, the J end by 5 bases, with 12 bases between. Germline V lookup: CDR1 MNHEY, CDR2 SMNVEV (reference sequence). The CDR3 bases are TGTGCCAGCAGTTATCTTGGGCTCGACAATGAGCAGTTCTTC. Its protein product is CASSYLGLDNEQFF.

The rearrangement links TRBV4-1 to TRBJ1-4; D possibly corresponds to TRBD1 (5 bases). The germline V gene encodes CDR1 MGHRA and CDR2 YSYEKL. The CDR3 sequence is 14 residues long. The germline V and J ends were trimmed by 1 base and 8 bases, with 11 bases remaining between them. DNA of the CDR3: TGCGCCAGCAGCCAAGTTGGGGGGGACGAAAAACTGTTTTTT. Amino acids: CASSQVGGDEKLFF.

The chain combines TRBV29-1 with TRBJ2-6; 10 bases align to TRBD1. The V gene end was trimmed by 6 bases and the J gene end by 0 bases; junction bases not matched to a gene: 8. Germline CDR1 is SQVTM and CDR2 is ANQGSEA. The CDR3 runs 17 residues. The CDR3 spells CSVITGTGVSGANVLTF. CDR3 nucleotide sequence: TGCAGCGTGATTACCGGGACAGGGGTCTCTGGGGCCAACGTCCTGACTTTC.

The rearrangement links TRBV7-9 to TRBJ2-7; tentatively, D is TRBD1 (6 bases). V shed 5 bases and J shed 2 bases, with 10 bases lying between them. CDR1 is SEHNR and CDR2 is FQNEAQ in the germline V gene (reference sequence). This CDR3 contains 13 residues. DNA of the CDR3: TGTGCCAGCAGCCGGGACACAACCTACGAGCAGTACTTC. It specifies CASSRDTTYEQYF.

The V gene is TRBV25-1, the J gene TRBJ2-3; D is undetermined. The germline gives CDR1 MGHDK, CDR2 SYGVNS. V dropped 6 bases and J dropped 4 bases, with 2 bases sitting between them. The CDR3 has 10 amino acids. CDR3 loop: CASRSDTQYF. The DNA of the CDR3 is TGTGCCAGCAGATCAGATACGCAGTATTTT.

This clone appeared a single time. This chain connects TRBV27 to TRBJ2-2, with TRBD2 identical over 11 bases. The junction had 0 bases not matched to a gene; V was cut back by 0 bases and J by 6 bases. There are 15 residues in the CDR3. Germline V gene sequence: CDR1 MNHEY, CDR2 SMNVEV (reference sequence). The CDR3 loop reads CASSLSLAGAGELFF. The DNA of the CDR3 is TGTGCCAGCAGTTTATCACTAGCGGGAGCCGGGGAGCTGTTTTTT.

The rearrangement joins TRBV5-6 to TRBJ1-5, with 7 bases fitting TRBD1. Trimming at V came to 0 bases and at J to 0 bases, leaving 9 bases not matched to a gene. Germline lookup yields CDR1 SGHDT and CDR2 YYEEEE. The CDR3 is 18 amino acids. Here the CDR3 reads CASSLGDSLNPSNQPQHF. CDR3 coding DNA: TGTGCCAGCAGCTTGGGGGACAGTCTGAATCCTAGCAATCAGCCCCAGCATTTT.

This clone was seen only once. The V gene is TRBV7-8, the J gene TRBJ2-7; 7 nucleotides agree with TRBD1. V shed 4 bases and J 7 bases; nucleotides not matched to a gene: 10. CDR1 and CDR2 from the germline V gene are SGHVS and FQNEAQ. The CDR3 spans 14 residues. The CDR3: CASSSGTVLQEQYF. CDR3 sequence (DNA): TGTGCCAGCAGCTCCGGGACAGTCCTACAGGAGCAGTACTTC.

This chain joins TRBV7-9 and TRBJ2-7; either TRBD1 or TRBD2 may supply D (5 bases each). Between the trimmed V and J ends, which lost 5 bases and 6 bases, there was a span of 17 bases. Germline V gives CDR1 SEHNR, CDR2 FQNEAQ (reference sequence). The CDR3 consists of 14 residues. CDR3 sequence (DNA): TGTGCCAGCAGCCACCGGGACCTCTCCACCGAGCAGTACTTC. This sequence encodes CASSHRDLSTEQYF.

To note about this clone: One end of the junction does not line up with germline, which may come from a read error. The J gene is TRBJ2-3, the V gene TRBV7-2; D remains ambiguous. The CDR3 is 11 residues long. Per germline, CDR1 SGHTA and CDR2 FQGNSA. CDR3 in amino acids: CASSLAGYAHF. The CDR3 DNA is TGTGCCAGCAGCTTAGCGGGATACGCACATTTT.

The chain is built from TRBV9 and TRBJ2-7, with D possibly being TRBD2 (5 bases). Germline CDR1 and CDR2: SGDLS and YYNGEE. The CDR3 runs to 15 residues. V lost 1 base and J 0 bases, leaving 11 bases between the germline ends. The DNA for the CDR3 is TGTGCCAGCAGCGTATCGGTAGGGAGCTCCTACGAGCAGTACTTC. Amino acids: CASSVSVGSSYEQYF.

This chain joins TRBV4-1 and TRBJ2-7; D not resolved. The CDR3 totals 14 residues. CDR1 is MGHRA and CDR2 is YSYEKL in the germline V gene. Trimming left V 1 base short and J 1 base short, with 8 bases between. Written as DNA, the CDR3 is TGCGCCAGCAGCCAAGTTGCAGGTTCCTACGAGCAGTACTTC. Protein: CASSQVAGSYEQYF.

The rearrangement links TRBV4-1 to TRBJ2-7; 7 nucleotides line up with TRBD2. CDR1 and CDR2 from the germline V gene are MGHRA and YSYEKL. The CDR3 loop spans 15 amino acids. J lost 6 bases, V lost 3 bases, and 11 bases had no gene match. CDR3: CASSHELPREGEQYF. The CDR3 DNA is TGCGCCAGCAGCCACGAATTACCGAGGGAGGGCGAGCAGTACTTC.

This sequence joins TRBV7-6 and TRBJ2-7, with 7 bases lining up with TRBD2. The CDR3 sequence is 14 residues long. The germline V gene has CDR1 SGHVS and CDR2 FNYEAQ. Trimming at V came to 5 bases and at J to 3 bases, leaving 7 bases not matched to a gene. In nucleotides, the CDR3 is TGTGCCAGCAGCCTCTCGGGGGGAGACTACGAGCAGTACTTC. Translation gives CASSLSGGDYEQYF.

In its sample, this clone was seen once. V gene TRBV4-2 combines with J gene TRBJ2-7, with 11 bases that match TRBD2. This CDR3 spans 15 amino acids. Germline lookup yields CDR1 LGHNA and CDR2 YNFKEQ. The junction had 2 bases not matched to a gene; V was cut back by 1 base and J by 3 bases. In nucleotides, the CDR3 is TGTGCCAGCAGCCAAGTCCTAGCGGGAGGCTACGAGCAGTACTTC. Translating gives CASSQVLAGGYEQYF.

V is TRBV27 and J is TRBJ2-1; TRBD2 aligns across 13 bases. The CDR3 consists of 18 residues. After removal of 7 bases from V and 5 bases from J, the junction contained 14 bases not matched to a gene. Per the germline V gene, CDR1 is MNHEY and CDR2 is SMNVEV (reference sequence). The CDR3 DNA is TGTGCCAGCAAGTCCCCCACTAGCGGGAGGGCCTGGAACAATGAGCAGTTCTTC. Amino acid sequence: CASKSPTSGRAWNNEQFF.

This clone was detected only once. This rearrangement joins TRBV2 to TRBJ2-6, with D unresolved. Germline values: CDR1 SNHLY, CDR2 FYNNEI. The germline V and J ends were trimmed by 8 bases and 0 bases, with 5 bases remaining between them. The CDR3 runs 13 residues. The CDR3 is CASLGSGANVLTF. The CDR3 region has the DNA TGTGCCAGCTTGGGCTCTGGGGCCAACGTCCTGACTTTC. Together with reference TRBV2 and TRBJ2-6, the CDR3 gives the full variable domain: EPEVTQTPSHQVTQMGQEVILRCVPISNHLYFYWYRQILGQKVEFLVSFYNNEISEKSEIFDDQFSVERPDGSNFTLKIRSTKLEDSAMYFCASLGSGANVLTFGAGSRLTVL.

This chain links TRBV7-9 with TRBJ2-5; possible D gene TRBD2, 6 bases. The assigned J gene may be wrong: the sequence end matches TRBJ2-7 better. This CDR3 spans 15 amino acids. CDR1 SEHNR and CDR2 FQNEAQ come from the germline V gene (reference sequence). The CDR3 here is CASSQHRDSFYEQYF. CDR3 bases: TGTGCCAGCAGTCAACACCGGGACTCTTTCTACGAGCAGTACTTC.

About this clone itself: The same CDR3 can be traced to other DNA sequences in this sample. J is TRBJ1-2 and V is TRBV13, with unresolved D. V was pared by 1 base and J by 8 bases, with 11 bases between. The germline V gene encodes CDR1 PRHDT and CDR2 FYEKMQ (reference sequence). CDR3 size: 13 residues. The CDR3 here is CASSLVGSGGYTF. Written as DNA, the CDR3 is TGTGCCAGCAGCTTAGTTGGCTCCGGGGGCTACACCTTC.

CDR3 in DNA: TGTGCCAGCAGCCAAACCCGAAGTGGGGAAAAACTGTTTTTT. This translates into CASSQTRSGEKLFF. The chain has TRBV13 and TRBJ1-4; D not certain. Germline V gives CDR1 PRHDT, CDR2 FYEKMQ (reference sequence). CDR3 length: 14 residues. Trimming left V 5 bases short and J 8 bases short, with 15 bases between.

The CDR3 coding sequence is TGTGCCAGCAGTGACACAAGGCTAGCGGGAGGCGAGCAGTACTTC. Translation: CASSDTRLAGGEQYF. The chain couples TRBV25-1 to TRBJ2-7; 11 nucleotides agree with TRBD2. The germline gives CDR1 MGHDK, CDR2 SYGVNS. V shed 3 bases and J 6 bases; nucleotides not matched to a gene: 7. The CDR3 has 15 amino acids.

In the case of this clone: Other DNA sequences in the sample encode the same CDR3. The chain employs TRBV9 and TRBJ1-2; 10 positions agree with TRBD1. The CDR3 is made up of 15 amino acids. Germline CDR1 reads SGDLS; CDR2 reads YYNGEE. V gave up 0 bases and J gave up 3 bases; unmatched junction bases: 2. The CDR3 sequence: CASSVGGTGDYGYTF. As DNA, the CDR3 is TGTGCCAGCAGCGTAGGTGGGACAGGGGACTATGGCTACACCTTC.

The J gene is TRBJ1-5, the V gene TRBV27; D remains unclear. Trimming took off 0 bases at V and 1 base at J, with 7 bases between the two ends. CDR1 is MNHEY and CDR2 is SMNVEV in the germline V gene (reference sequence). The CDR3 consists of 15 residues. The CDR3 spells CASSLSPISNQPQHF. The CDR3 DNA sequence: TGTGCCAGCAGTTTATCCCCGATAAGCAATCAGCCCCAGCATTTT.

The rearrangement joins TRBV19 to TRBJ1-2; possible D gene TRBD1, 6 bases. The CDR3 covers 15 residues. Germline values: CDR1 LNHDA, CDR2 SQIVND (reference sequence). V gave up 4 bases and J gave up 6 bases, with 18 bases separating them. This chain's CDR3 is CASSTANGGRHGYTF. DNA of the CDR3: TGTGCCAGTAGTACCGCAAACGGGGGGCGGCATGGCTACACCTTC. Full variable domain (outside the CDR3, taken from reference TRBV19 and TRBJ1-2): DGGITQSPKYLFRKEGQNVTLSCEQNLNHDAMYWYRQDPGQGLRLIYYSQIVNDFQKGDIAEGYSVSREKKESFPLTVTSAQKNPTAFYLCASSTANGGRHGYTFGSGTRLTVV.

V is TRBV11-2 and J is TRBJ1-5; the match to TRBD1 covers 8 bases. The CDR3 loop spans 15 amino acids. Trimming removed 2 bases from V and 4 bases from J; junction bases left unmatched: 4. Germline V gene sequence: CDR1 SGHAT, CDR2 FQNNGV. The CDR3 is CASSLYRGENQPQHF. The CDR3 nucleotides are TGTGCCAGCAGCTTATACAGGGGGGAAAATCAGCCCCAGCATTTT.

This sequence joins TRBV7-3 and TRBJ1-1; D may be TRBD1 (6 bases). The CDR3 contains 13 residues. V shed 5 bases and J shed 3 bases, with 10 bases lying between them. CDR1 is SGHTA and CDR2 is FQGTGA in the germline V gene. CDR3 coding DNA: TGTGCCAGCAGCCTGGACAGTGACACTGAAGCTTTCTTT. Amino acids: CASSLDSDTEAFF.

The chain carries TRBV4-3 and TRBJ2-6; unclear D gene. The CDR3 extends over 14 amino acids. The V and J ends lost 1 base and 4 bases respectively, with 5 bases between them. Germline V gene sequence: CDR1 LGHNA, CDR2 YSLEER. CDR3 amino acids: CASSQVPGANVLTF. The CDR3 nucleotides read TGCGCCAGCAGCCAAGTCCCCGGGGCCAACGTCCTGACTTTC.

The rearrangement joins TRBV6-6 to TRBJ2-7; TRBD1 aligns across 7 bases. This CDR3 is built from 13 residues. Germline V CDR1 and CDR2: MNHNY, SVGAGI (reference sequence). V shed 0 bases and J 6 bases; nucleotides not matched to a gene: 2. The CDR3: CASSYSRGREQYF. The CDR3 region has the DNA TGTGCCAGCAGTTACTCGAGGGGGCGCGAGCAGTACTTC.

This chain joins TRBV27 and TRBJ2-1; D is uncertain. The V gene's germline CDR1 is MNHEY and CDR2 SMNVEV (reference sequence). The CDR3 has 13 residues. Between the trimmed V and J ends, which lost 4 bases and 11 bases, there was a span of 15 bases. This CDR3 reads CASSSTVMNQQFF. The CDR3 coding sequence is TGTGCCAGCAGTTCAACTGTGATGAATCAGCAGTTCTTC.